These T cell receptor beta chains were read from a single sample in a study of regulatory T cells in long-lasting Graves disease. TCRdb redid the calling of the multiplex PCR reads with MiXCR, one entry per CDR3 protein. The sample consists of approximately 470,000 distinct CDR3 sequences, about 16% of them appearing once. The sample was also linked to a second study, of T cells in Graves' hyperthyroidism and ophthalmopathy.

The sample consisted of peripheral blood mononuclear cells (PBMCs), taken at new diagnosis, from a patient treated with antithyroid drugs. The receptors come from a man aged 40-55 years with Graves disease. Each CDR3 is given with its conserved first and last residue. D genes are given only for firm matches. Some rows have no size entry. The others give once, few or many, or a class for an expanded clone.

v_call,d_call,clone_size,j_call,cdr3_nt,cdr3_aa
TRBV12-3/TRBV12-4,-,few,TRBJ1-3,TGTGCCAGCAGGTTAGACAGGATACGTGGAAACACCATATATTTT,CASRLDRIRGNTIYF
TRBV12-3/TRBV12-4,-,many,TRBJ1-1,TGTGCCAGCAGTTTGGGGAGCCCTACTGAAGCTTTCTTT,CASSLGSPTEAFF
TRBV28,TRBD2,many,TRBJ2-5,TGTGCCTCAACTGGGACTAGCAAAGAGACCCAGTACTTC,CASTGTSKETQYF
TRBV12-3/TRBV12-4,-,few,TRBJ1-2,TGTGCCAGCAGTTATTCCGGCTATGGCTACACCTTC,CASSYSGYGYTF
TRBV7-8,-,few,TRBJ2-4,TGTGCCAGCAGCTTAGGGAAATTGGGTATACCCAAAAACATTCAGTACTTC,CASSLGKLGIPKNIQYF
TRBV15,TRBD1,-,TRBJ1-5,TGTGCCACCACCCGGAGGGGGCAGGGTCATAATCAGCCCCAGCATTTT,CATTRRGQGHNQPQHF
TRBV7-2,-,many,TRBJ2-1,TGTGCCAGCAGCCCCACATCGGCGTTCCCGAGCTCCTACAATGAGCAGTTCTTC,CASSPTSAFPSSYNEQFF
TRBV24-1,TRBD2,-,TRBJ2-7,TGTGCCACCAGTGACCCAGCTAGCGGGAGATCCCCCTACGAGCAGTACTTC,CATSDPASGRSPYEQYF
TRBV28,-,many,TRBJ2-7,TGTGCCAGCAGTTCCCAGAGGGACACGACCTACGAGCAGTACTTC,CASSSQRDTTYEQYF
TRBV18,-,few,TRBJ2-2,TGTGCCAGCTCGCCCGCGCGGGACGCCTCGAACACCGGGGAGCTGTTTTTT,CASSPARDASNTGELFF
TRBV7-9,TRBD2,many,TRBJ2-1,TGTGCCAGCAGCTTGTCGCTAGCGGGAGGGGCCTACAATGAGCAGTTCTTC,CASSLSLAGGAYNEQFF
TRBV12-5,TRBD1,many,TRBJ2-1,TGTGCCAGCGGACAGGGGAGCAATGAGCAGTTCTTC,CASGQGSNEQFF
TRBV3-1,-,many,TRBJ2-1,TGTGCCAGCAGCCAAGATAGGGAGCGTGCCTACAATGAGCAGTTCTTC,CASSQDRERAYNEQFF
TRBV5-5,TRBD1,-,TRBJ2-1,TGTGCCAGCAGCTTGGAACAGGACAGGGGTAACAATGAGCAGTTCTTC,CASSLEQDRGNNEQFF
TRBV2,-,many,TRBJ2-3,TGTGCCAGCAGTGGCTCGAGCGGGAGCACAGATACGCAGTATTTT,CASSGSSGSTDTQYF
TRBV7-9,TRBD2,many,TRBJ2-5,TGTGCCAGCAGCCGACTAGCGGGCCCCCAAGAGACCCAGTACTTC,CASSRLAGPQETQYF
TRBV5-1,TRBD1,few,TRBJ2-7,TGCGCCAGCAGCTTGGCAATCGACAGGGGTCACGAGCAGTACTTC,CASSLAIDRGHEQYF
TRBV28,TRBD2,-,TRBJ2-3,TGTGCCAGCAGGGAAGCGGGAGCTAGCACAGATACGCAGTATTTT,CASREAGASTDTQYF
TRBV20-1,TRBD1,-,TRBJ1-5,TGCAGTGCTAGAGATCGGGACAGGGCAGATCAGCCCCAGCATTTT,CSARDRDRADQPQHF
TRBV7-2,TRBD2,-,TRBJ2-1,TGTGCCAGCAGCCGTAGACTAGCGGGTGCCTACAATGAGCAGTTCTTC,CASSRRLAGAYNEQFF
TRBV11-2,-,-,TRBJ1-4,TGTGCCAGCAGCTTCCAATGGACCAGTAATGAAAAACTGTTTTTT,CASSFQWTSNEKLFF
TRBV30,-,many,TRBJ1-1,TGTGCCTGGAGTGTATGGGGAACCATGAACACTGAAGCTTTCTTT,CAWSVWGTMNTEAFF
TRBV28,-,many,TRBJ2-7,TGTGCCAGCAGTTTGGGCGTTATACGTGAGCAGTACTTC,CASSLGVIREQYF
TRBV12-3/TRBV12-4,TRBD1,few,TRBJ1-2,TGTGCCAGCAGTTCCCGGACAGGGATCTATGGCTACACCTTC,CASSSRTGIYGYTF